The 10 T cell receptor beta chains below come from one sample, sequenced in a study of blood T cell repertoires in COVID-19. TCRdb's copy holds only in-frame clones and misses some; the assay was immunoSEQ multiplex PCR. The sample consists of approximately 54,000 clones, approximately 91% of them appearing once. The specimen was peripheral blood. These receptor sequences come from a man aged 50-60 years with acute or convalescent COVID-19.

The rearrangement joins TRBV7-2 to TRBJ2-5; TRBD2 matches at 9 bases. V lost 3 bases and J lost 6; bases outside the gene matches: 8. CDR1 and CDR2 (germline): SGHTA, FQGNSA. This CDR3 has 15 residues. The CDR3 DNA reads TGTGCCAGCAGCTTGGGGGGTAGCGGGGGCAAGACCCAGTACTTC. Protein sequence: CASSLGGSGGKTQYF.

The chain combines TRBV7-8 with TRBJ1-2; maybe TRBD1 (5 bases). V was shortened by 3 bases and J by 0 bases, with 8 bases between the two germline ends. The CDR3 sequence is 14 residues long. The V gene's germline CDR1 is SGHVS and CDR2 FQNEAQ. This CDR3 reads CASSFKTANYGYTF. CDR3 nucleotides: TGTGCCAGCAGCTTTAAGACAGCTAACTATGGCTACACCTTC.

The chain links TRBV18 to TRBJ2-2; D ambiguous. Deletions cut 2 bases from V and 0 bases from J, with 10 bases between. Germline lookup yields CDR1 KGHSH and CDR2 LQKENI. This CDR3 spans 16 amino acids. The CDR3 sequence is CASSPFSLTNTGELFF. Written as DNA, the CDR3 is TGTGCCAGCTCACCATTTTCGCTAACGAACACCGGGGAGCTGTTTTTT.

The chain is built from TRBV19 and TRBJ1-2, with 7 bases aligning to TRBD1. The junction had 9 bases not matched to a gene; V was cut back by 3 bases and J by 5 bases. Germline V gene sequence: CDR1 LNHDA, CDR2 SQIVND (reference sequence). CDR3 length: 15 residues. As DNA, the CDR3 is TGTGCCAGTAGTATGAACTTACAGGGGACATATGGCTACACCTTC. Residues: CASSMNLQGTYGYTF.

The J gene is TRBJ2-5, the V gene TRBV30; 9 bases are shared with TRBD1. CDR3 length: 12 amino acids. The germline CDR1 and CDR2 sequences are GTSNPN and SVGIG (reference sequence). The V segment lost 4 bases and the J segment 6 bases; nucleotides outside the gene matches: 3. The CDR3 protein is CAWMGQGKTQYF. CDR3 coding DNA: TGTGCCTGGATGGGACAGGGAAAGACCCAGTACTTC.

This chain connects TRBV10-3 to TRBJ2-7; 9 bases line up with TRBD2. Trimming took 6 bases from V and 2 from J; bases not matched to a gene: 5. CDR3 length: 14 residues. Germline V gene sequence: CDR1 ENHRY, CDR2 SYGVKD. The CDR3 sequence is CAIRPGLATYEQYF. Written as DNA, the CDR3 is TGTGCCATCAGGCCGGGACTAGCTACCTACGAGCAGTACTTC.

This chain uses TRBV9 with TRBJ2-2; D is possibly TRBD2 (6 bases). V lost 4 bases and J 6 bases, leaving 7 bases between the germline ends. Germline V CDR1 and CDR2: SGDLS, YYNGEE. This CDR3 spans 12 amino acids. CDR3 sequence reads: CASSWGAGELFF. The DNA of the CDR3 is TGTGCCAGCAGCTGGGGGGCCGGGGAGCTGTTTTTT.

V gene TRBV10-3 combines with J gene TRBJ1-1; D may be TRBD1 (5 bases). The length of the CDR3 is 14 residues. V lost 4 bases to trimming and J lost 4 bases, with 13 bases between them. Germline values: CDR1 ENHRY, CDR2 SYGVKD. CDR3 residues: CAISVSGVGTEAFF. CDR3 coding DNA: TGTGCCATCAGTGTCTCGGGGGTGGGCACTGAAGCTTTCTTT.

This rearrangement joins TRBV9 to TRBJ1-5; 10 bases line up with TRBD1. Germline CDR1 reads SGDLS; CDR2 reads YYNGEE. CDR3 size: 16 residues. The ends lost 0 bases at V and 6 bases at J; junction bases unmatched: 6. CDR3 in DNA: TGTGCCAGCAGCGTAGTACGCGGGGACAGGGGTCAGCCCCAGCATTTT. It encodes CASSVVRGDRGQPQHF.

CDR3 region: CASNTQGLDTEAFF. CDR3 sequence (DNA): TGTGCCAGCAACACACAGGGGTTGGACACTGAAGCTTTCTTT. The genes are TRBV19 and TRBJ1-1; 7 positions agree with TRBD1. This CDR3 contains 14 residues. The V gene's germline CDR1 is LNHDA and CDR2 SQIVND (reference sequence). J lost 3 bases, V lost 9 bases, and 10 bases had no gene match.